This T cell receptor beta chain came from a study of CD8 T cells in Susac syndrome. Random hexamers were used to reverse transcribe roughly 0.45 to 1 ug of RNA. It was immunoSEQ multiplex PCR that amplified TCR beta CDR3 across 54 Vbeta and 13 Jbeta. Each CDR3 protein gets one entry after TCRdb re-called the immunoSEQ multiplex PCR reads with MiXCR. The table has tens of thousands of distinct CDR3 sequences, just over 95% seen once; the top ten hold approximately 0.1%. The CDR3 contains 14 residues. The germline gives CDR1 MNHEY, CDR2 SVGAGI. V lost 0 bases and J 6 bases, leaving 12 bases between the germline ends. Sequencing of TCR beta was performed on blood CD8+ T cells and on blood CD4+ T cells. TEMRA cells were FACS-enriched, unlike CD8+ and CD4+ T cells, which were negatively isolated.

Sequenced input: CD4+ T cells from PBMCs. The TCR comes from a human donor with multiple sclerosis. The chain carries TRBV6-5 and TRBJ2-7; TRBD1 is a possible D gene (5 bases). The CDR3 region is CASSYSQGTGEQYF. CDR3 DNA: TGTGCCAGCAGTTACTCGCAGGGAACGGGCGAGCAGTACTTC.